This passage covers 3 T cell receptor beta chains from one sample sequenced in a study of shared clonotypes between healthy human individuals. Assay used: immunoSEQ multiplex PCR; TCRdb lists only in-frame clones, some missing. There are 2 million to 2.5 million clones in the sample; 93% occur only once, and 0.35% to 0.5% lies in the top ten. The sample taken for sequencing was naive CD4+ T cells from PBMCs. Subset: CD45RA+ positively selected. Every receptor here comes from a man between 18 and 35 years old in good health. Some clones in this sample may be carry-over from other donors' samples.

The V call is TRBV6-5, the J call TRBJ2-2; D unclear. V gave up 2 bases and J gave up 7 bases, with 8 bases separating them. The V gene's germline CDR1 is MNHEY and CDR2 SVGAGI. The CDR3 length is 13 residues. The CDR3 sequence: CASSYGLYGELFF. The CDR3 nucleotides read TGTGCCAGCAGTTACGGTCTGTACGGGGAGCTGTTTTTT.

This rearrangement joins TRBV7-9 to TRBJ2-7, with D maybe TRBD2 (6 bases). The CDR3 consists of 14 residues. V was pared by 2 bases and J by 5 bases, with 13 bases between. Germline CDR1 SEHNR, CDR2 FQNEAQ (reference sequence). CDR3 bases: TGTGCCAGCAGCTTACAACGGAGGGAACACGAGCAGTACTTC. It codes for CASSLQRREHEQYF.

The V call is TRBV5-6, the J call TRBJ2-7; D might be TRBD1 or TRBD2, each matching 6 bases. The CDR3 sequence is 18 residues long. Germline lookup yields CDR1 SGHDT and CDR2 YYEEEE. V lost 3 bases and J lost 1, with 23 bases in between. CDR3: CASSSPSHTGRYSYEQYF. The CDR3 DNA reads TGTGCCAGCAGCTCACCAAGTCATACAGGGAGGTATTCCTACGAGCAGTACTTC.